This T cell receptor beta chain is from a study of blood T cell repertoires in COVID-19. Overall study context: Acute-phase and convalescent COVID-19 samples originated in the United States, Italy and Spain. The analysed material was cDNA or gDNA that came from T cells, B-cell-depleted T cells, or PBMCs.

Participant ages covered roughly 18 to 89 years across 24 US areas. In assigning cohorts, the study relied on participant-reported clinical history. Profiled with immunoSEQ multiplex PCR; TCRdb holds only in-frame clones, not every one. The sample lists about 320,000 clones, approximately 91% occurring once. The sequence was collected from a man between 60 and 70 years old who had recovered from COVID-19. Sequences were obtained from PBMCs or T cells enriched from blood (not recorded which).

CDR3 nucleotides: TGTGCCAGCGGAGGGACAGGGGGGGGCACAGATACGCAGTATTTT. It translates to CASGGTGGGTDTQYF. The chain uses TRBV2 and TRBJ2-3; 11 bases align to TRBD1. CDR3 length: 15 amino acids. Germline CDR1 and CDR2: SNHLY and FYNNEI. Losses at the gene ends were 8 bases for V and 1 base for J; bases not matched to a gene: 5.